This T cell receptor beta chain is from a study of blood T cell repertoires in COVID-19. This CDR3 contains 15 residues. CDR1 and CDR2 from the germline V gene are MDHEN and SYDVKM. V shed 5 bases and J 7 bases; nucleotides not matched to a gene: 7. Assay: immunoSEQ multiplex PCR; the TCRdb copy retains only in-frame clones and omits some. The sample contains 150,000 to 160,000 clones, 85% to 90% of which appear only once. The rearrangement joins TRBV28 to TRBJ1-6; 8 nucleotides agree with TRBD1. This receptor was obtained from a woman in her 40s with acute or convalescent COVID-19. Sequencing used peripheral blood. The CDR3 spells CASSRGTGTNSPLHF. CDR3 DNA: TGTGCCAGCAGTCGAGGGACAGGTACGAATTCACCCCTCCACTTT.